This T cell receptor beta chain is drawn from a study of T cell changes during pregnancy in multiple sclerosis. Measured with immunoSEQ multiplex PCR; TCRdb has only the in-frame clones, and not every one. The table includes around 57,000 clones, 80% to 90% detected once. The germline CDR1 and CDR2 sequences are MNHEY and SVGAGI. The CDR3 sequence is 14 residues long. Trimming cost V 6 bases and J 5 bases; bases outside gene matches: 8. This specimen consisted of peripheral blood, obtained in the first trimester of pregnancy. The chain has TRBV6-5 and TRBJ1-1; the match to TRBD1 covers 8 bases. The source is a female donor with multiple sclerosis, enrolled in a pregnancy study. In DNA form, the CDR3 reads TGTGCCAGCAGGACAGGACAGGGCGATACTGAAGCTTTCTTT. It encodes CASRTGQGDTEAFF.